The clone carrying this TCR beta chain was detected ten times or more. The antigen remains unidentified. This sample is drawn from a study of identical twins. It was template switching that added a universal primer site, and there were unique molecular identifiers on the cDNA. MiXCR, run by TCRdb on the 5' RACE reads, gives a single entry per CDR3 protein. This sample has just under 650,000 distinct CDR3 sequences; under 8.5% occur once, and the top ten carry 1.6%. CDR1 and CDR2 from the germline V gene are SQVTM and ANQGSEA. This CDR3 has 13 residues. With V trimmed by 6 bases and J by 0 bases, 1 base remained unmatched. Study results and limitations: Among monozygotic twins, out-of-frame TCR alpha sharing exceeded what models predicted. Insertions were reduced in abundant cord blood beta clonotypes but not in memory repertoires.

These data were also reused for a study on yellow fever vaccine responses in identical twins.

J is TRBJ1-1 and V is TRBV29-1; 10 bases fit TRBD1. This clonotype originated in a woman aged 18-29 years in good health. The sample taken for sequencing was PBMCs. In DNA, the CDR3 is TGCAGCGTCGGACAGGGGGTGAACACTGAAGCTTTCTTT. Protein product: CSVGQGVNTEAFF.